This TCR beta chain comes out of a study of T cells in Graves' hyperthyroidism and ophthalmopathy (dated by TCRdb to between 2017 and 2020). About the study as a whole: Peripheral blood was collected at initial diagnosis, before any treatment. TCR V-J signatures able to tell the groups apart were searched for in a discovery cohort of around 95 patients, of whom around 42 had Graves' ophthalmopathy and more than 55 had stable Graves' hyperthyroidism. Whether ophthalmopathy could be predicted prospectively was tested in an independent validation cohort made up of under 20 hyperthyroidism patients plus 17 patients who later progressed to ophthalmopathy. For training and testing, the roughly 93 patients in the discovery cohort were randomly divided in a 7:3 ratio. Thyroid tissue and blood T-cell repertoires from more than 5 Graves' hyperthyroidism patients were also compared in the study. Following sampling, methimazole starting at 30 mg daily was given to hyperthyroidism patients, and high-dose intravenous methylprednisolone was given to ophthalmopathy patients. The paper reports TCR Vbeta CDR3 sequencing of 130 to 150 peripheral blood samples: approximately 41 ophthalmopathy, about 75 hyperthyroidism and 17 progressor patients.

On the study overall, not on this receptor specifically: Most expanded thyroid clonotypes (frequency above 0.001) were also detected in blood, suggesting blood repertoires may reflect thyroid immune responses. Ophthalmopathy was separated from stable hyperthyroidism by a 13 V-J signature model, with approximately 85% sensitivity and roughly 81% specificity obtained in cross-validation and 80%/75% obtained in testing. In validation, the model predicted progression to ophthalmopathy a median of roughly 6.2 months before onset, with over 55% sensitivity and about 75% specificity. No statistical method was used to fix the sample size in advance, and group allocation was not hidden from the investigators.

The table lists this clonotype with many counts. The antigen this receptor binds is unknown. No clone much larger than this one lies a single base away; base qualities are absent. Amplification of TCR beta CDR3 regions was carried out from RNA transcripts. A first-round RT-PCR of the TCR CDR3 used the HTBI primer set with the Qiagen OneStep RT-PCR kit. Libraries were constructed in a second round of multiplex PCR, after which size selection and purification were carried out. Paired-end sequencing of the libraries was performed with 100 bp reads on an Illumina HiSeq2000. The published analysis was carried out like this. Raw data were processed with SOAPnuke, discarding reads with adapters, uncalled bases, mean Phred below 15, or no exact constant-primer or identifier match. COPE v1.2.5 was used to merge the high-quality paired reads, and each unique nucleotide sequence was defined as a clonotype. MiTCR v1.1 was used to align the clonotypes against IMGT TRBV, TRBD and TRBJ reference segments. Analysis was restricted to V-J combinations with a frequency above 0.0001, which covered 99.2% of repertoires. A TCS score was defined as the ratio of F50 (clonal expansion) to E x V (chaos), with BLOSUM62-based TCRdist applied between CDR3 peptides within each V-J. Welch's t-statistics and random forest reduced some 510 V-J features to some 14, which were used in a naive Bayes classifier (R e1071). TCRdb reanalyzed the raw reads on its own, using fastp at Q25 for trimming and MiXCR for clone calling, and kept in-frame beta chains. Identical CDR3 proteins give one entry, which carries the most common genes and DNA. Here the V and J calls rest on TCRdb's processing, not on the authors' analysis. In all, the sample holds approximately 620,000 distinct CDR3 sequences, and about a sixth of those were seen once. Approximately 3.5% of the sample is in the top ten clones.

Ophthalmopathy patients had moderately to severely active disease, with a Clinical Activity Score of 3 or more, a NOSPECS grade of 4 or more, and a disease duration of less than 3 months. Any patient with an uncontrolled infection, another autoimmune disease, pregnancy or lactation was excluded. Diagnoses were based on clinical symptoms, serum thyroxine and TRAb, thyroid ultrasound and orbital computed tomography. PBMCs were isolated from 10 ml of fresh peripheral blood by Ficoll-Paque density gradient centrifugation. Total RNA was extracted with Trizol reagent, and quality was checked on an Agilent 2100 Bioanalyzer. The CDR3 runs 17 amino acids, cysteine and phenylalanine included. Kept here is only the CDR3 DNA, which spans 51 bases and is read in frame from base 1. Compared with germline, V lacks 1 base and J lacks 2 bases; bases without a gene match: 6. The germline V gene yields SGHTA for CDR1 and FQGNSA for CDR2.

This receptor chain uses TRBV7-2 and TRBJ2-3; 10 central bases correspond to TRBD2. Sequenced material: blood. This TCR came from a woman between 40 and 50 years old with Graves' ophthalmopathy. The nucleotides read TGTGCCAGCAGCTTAGACTTAGCGGGGGGAGCCACAGATACGCAGTATTTT. The translation is CASSLDLAGGATDTQYF.